The sequence of this T cell receptor (beta chain) was determined in a study of shared clonotypes between healthy human individuals. CD4+ cell separation produced CD45RA+ naive and CD45RA-negative memory subsets. On this clone itself: Its antigen is still unknown. This sample includes further DNA sequences coding for the same CDR3.

The V end lost 3 bases, the J end lost 3 bases, and 8 bases lay between the germline ends. There are 13 residues in the CDR3. Germline V lookup: CDR1 LGHNA, CDR2 YNFKEQ. TCRdb keeps only in-frame clones here, not all; method: immunoSEQ multiplex PCR. The sample yields some 2,500,000 clones, 85% to 95% seen once. Study-wide results and limits: Shared across a few donors were about 4.8% of the naive CD4 clonotypes.

V and J are TRBV4-2 and TRBJ1-1; D remains ambiguous. The specimen was naive CD4+ T cells from PBMCs. Subset given: CD45RA+ positively selected. The receptor comes from a young man in good health. Some clones in this sample may be carry-over from other donors' samples. CDR3 coding DNA: TGTGCCAGCAGCCAGGGCCGGGACACTGAAGCTTTCTTT. Residues: CASSQGRDTEAFF.